This entry lists 3 T cell receptor beta chains sequenced from one sample in a study of PD-L1 blockade in urothelial cancer. Assay: immunoSEQ multiplex PCR; the TCRdb copy retains only in-frame clones and omits some. The table has 80,000 to 130,000 clones, about 90% seen once. This specimen consisted of PBMCs, obtained around atezolizumab (anti-PD-L1) treatment. These receptors were collected from a woman older than 75 with urothelial cancer.

This rearrangement joins TRBV7-3 to TRBJ1-2, with D maybe TRBD1 (6 bases). Germline assignment: CDR1 SGHTA and CDR2 FQGTGA. The CDR3 covers 17 residues. The ends were cut back, 2 bases at V and 3 bases at J, with 19 bases in the middle. CDR3 in amino acids: CASSLAGGAGRDYGYTF. CDR3 DNA: TGTGCCAGCAGCTTAGCGGGGGGGGCAGGAAGGGACTATGGCTACACCTTC.

The chain has TRBV7-2 and TRBJ2-3; D may be TRBD2 (6 bases). The V end was cut by 5 bases, the J end by 2 bases, with 14 bases between. Per germline, CDR1 SGHTA and CDR2 FQGNSA. The length of the CDR3 is 15 residues. CDR3 sequence (DNA): TGTGCCAGCAGCCGTGCGGGGTATCCCACAGATACGCAGTATTTT. Translated: CASSRAGYPTDTQYF.

V gene TRBV7-2 combines with J gene TRBJ2-7; unclear D gene. The length of the CDR3 is 15 residues. The V gene's germline CDR1 is SGHTA and CDR2 FQGNSA. V was pared by 3 bases and J by 0 bases, with 12 bases between. The CDR3 DNA follows: TGTGCCAGCAGCTTGCGGCAGTCAAGCTCCTACGAGCAGTACTTC. Translating gives CASSLRQSSSYEQYF.